The 10 T cell receptor beta chains given below trace back to one sample, sequenced in a study of CD8+CD57+ T cells in acquired aplastic anemia. TCR beta VDJ and CDR3 profiling used genomic DNA as template. TCRdb re-called the reads with MiXCR, one entry per CDR3 protein. The sample holds fewer than 300,000 distinct CDR3 sequences, 82% seen once. An expansion of CD8+CD57+ cells by flow cytometry had been shown in patients chosen for sequencing. The specimen was sorted CD4+, CD8+, or CD8+CD57+ T cells (not recorded which) from PBMCs. The receptors were gathered from a human donor with aplastic anemia.

A word on this clonotype: Germline and junction disagree at one end, which may indicate a read error. The V call is TRBV11-3, the J call TRBJ2-5; D is unclear. Germline lookup yields CDR1 SGHNT and CDR2 YENEEA. This CDR3 is 14 amino acids long. The CDR3 DNA is TGTGCCACCAGCTTAGATCGCACACAAGAGACCCAGTACTTC. It yields the protein CATSLDRTQETQYF.

This clonotype was detected only a few times. This clone may be a read error of a much larger clone one base away. It is unclear where the CDR3 begins or ends on the DNA, so no DNA is shown, and the CDR3 is as TCRdb lists it. The chain is built from TRBV9 and TRBJ2-3. From its first to its last residue, the CDR3 has 14 amino acids. Looked up from germline, CDR1 is SGDLS and CDR2 is YYNGEE. The CDR3 sequence: CASSVGADTQYFDF.

This chain joins TRBV5-6 and TRBJ1-2, with unresolved D. This CDR3 comprises 13 residues. Germline CDR1 and CDR2: SGHDT and YYEEEE. Trimming removed 0 bases from V and 3 bases from J, with 6 bases in between. The CDR3 spells CASSLERDYGYTF. CDR3 nucleotides: TGTGCCAGCAGCTTGGAGAGGGACTATGGCTACACCTTC.

The chain recombines TRBV6-1 with TRBJ2-7, with a possible D match to TRBD2 (5 bases). This CDR3 is built from 13 residues. V gave up 4 bases and J gave up 2 bases, with 9 bases separating them. CDR1 is MNHNS and CDR2 is SASEGT in the germline V gene. This CDR3 is CASSAEEAYEQYF. The DNA for the CDR3 is TGTGCCAGCAGTGCTGAGGAGGCCTACGAGCAGTACTTC.

This clonotype was found many times. The V gene is TRBV6-2 or TRBV6-3, the J gene TRBJ1-1, with TRBD1 matching 9 bases. The CDR3 length is 14 residues. From germline, CDR1 is MNHEY and CDR2 SVGEGT. With 6 bases clipped from V and 4 bases from J, the junction kept 6 bases outside the gene matches. CDR3 DNA sequence: TGTGCCAGCAGCACGACAGGGGGGTTCACTGAAGCTTTCTTT. Its protein is CASSTTGGFTEAFF.

The CDR3 loop reads CASSPRDGAYEQYF. CDR3 nucleotide sequence: TGTGCCAGCAGCCCCCGGGATGGCGCCTACGAGCAGTACTTC. This rearrangement joins TRBV7-8 to TRBJ2-7; the D gene is possibly TRBD2 (5 bases). Trimming removed 5 bases from V and 2 bases from J, with 13 bases in between. The CDR3 has 14 residues. CDR1 SGHVS and CDR2 FQNEAQ come from the germline V gene.

This clonotype has only one observation. This may come from a read error, since a much larger clone is one base off. V and J are TRBV7-8 and TRBJ2-7; D perhaps matches TRBD1 (7 bases). Germline loops: CDR1 SGHVS, CDR2 FQNEAQ. This CDR3 is built from 18 residues. The V end lost 3 bases, the J end lost 2 bases, and 23 bases lay between the germline ends. Written as DNA, the CDR3 is TGTGCCAGCAGCTTTCAACGAGGCGGGACAGCCCTTGCCTACGAGCAGTACGTC. Protein sequence: CASSFQRGGTALAYEQYV.

This clonotype was seen just once. The chain carries TRBV7-2 and TRBJ2-7; possibly TRBD2 for D (6 bases). Germline V gives CDR1 SGHTA, CDR2 FQGNSA. Between the trimmed V and J ends, which lost 6 bases and 6 bases, there was a span of 9 bases. This CDR3 spans 11 amino acids. The CDR3 is CASREGIEQYF. The CDR3 nucleotides read TGTGCCAGCAGGGAGGGGATCGAGCAGTACTTC.

As to this clonotype: The conserved final phenylalanine or tryptophan is absent from the CDR3, which likely points to a read error. Because the CDR3's place on the DNA is in doubt, the DNA is left out and the CDR3 is given as listed by TCRdb. The rearrangement uses TRBV9 and TRBJ2-3. Germline lookup yields CDR1 SGDLS and CDR2 YYNGEE. The CDR3 has 13 amino acids, counting both end residues. CDR3 protein: CASSVGVTGTQSL.

The rearrangement uses TRBV10-3 and TRBJ1-4; D ambiguous. Trimming took 11 bases from V and 4 from J, leaving 29 bases between them. This CDR3 has 18 amino acids. Germline values: CDR1 ENHRY, CDR2 SYGVKD. The CDR3: CAVKRESSGEQINEKLFF. The CDR3 DNA follows: TGTGCCGTAAAGCGGGAGTCTTCAGGAGAACAAATTAATGAAAAACTGTTTTTT.